This T cell receptor (beta chain) derives from a study of control samples from healthy donors and cancer patients. Sequencing used immunoSEQ multiplex PCR; TCRdb keeps in-frame clones, though not all of them. The table lists 120,000 to 150,000 clones, around 90% of them singletons. Looked up from germline, CDR1 is SGHRS and CDR2 is YFSETQ. This CDR3 spans 16 amino acids. V gave up 0 bases and J gave up 7 bases; unmatched junction bases: 10. Sequenced: blood. The source is a man aged 30 to 45 in good health. The rearrangement uses TRBV5-1 and TRBJ2-5; 9 nucleotides agree with TRBD2. CDR3 sequence: CASSLDVSGGTGTQYF. The CDR3 DNA sequence: TGCGCCAGCAGCTTGGACGTGAGCGGGGGGACCGGGACCCAGTACTTC. The variable domain in full, with the rest retrieved from reference TRBV5-1 and TRBJ2-5, is KAGVTQTPRYLIKTRGQQVTLSCSPISGHRSVSWYQQTPGQGLQFLFEYFSETQRNKGNFPGRFSGRQFSNSRSEMNVSTLELGDSALYLCASSLDVSGGTGTQYFGPGTRLLVL.